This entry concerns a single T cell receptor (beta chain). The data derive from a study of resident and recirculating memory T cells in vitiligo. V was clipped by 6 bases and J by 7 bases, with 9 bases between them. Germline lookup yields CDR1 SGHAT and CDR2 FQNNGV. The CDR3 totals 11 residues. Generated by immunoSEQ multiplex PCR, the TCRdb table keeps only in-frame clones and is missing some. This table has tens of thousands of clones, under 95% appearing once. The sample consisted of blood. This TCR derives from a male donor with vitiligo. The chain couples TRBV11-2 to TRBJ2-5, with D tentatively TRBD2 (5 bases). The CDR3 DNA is TGTGCCAGCAGTTCAAGCGGGACCCAGTACTTC. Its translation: CASSSSGTQYF.